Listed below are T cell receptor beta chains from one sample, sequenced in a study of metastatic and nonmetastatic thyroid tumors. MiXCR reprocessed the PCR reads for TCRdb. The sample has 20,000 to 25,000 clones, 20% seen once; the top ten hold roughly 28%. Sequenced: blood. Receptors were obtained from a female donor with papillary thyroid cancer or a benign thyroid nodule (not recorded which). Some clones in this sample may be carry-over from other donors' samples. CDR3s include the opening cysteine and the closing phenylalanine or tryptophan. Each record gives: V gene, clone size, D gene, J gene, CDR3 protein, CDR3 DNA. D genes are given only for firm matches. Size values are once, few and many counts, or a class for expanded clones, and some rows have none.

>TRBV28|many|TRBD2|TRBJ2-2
CAGRSTSGLTGELFF
TGTGCCGGCAGGTCGACTAGCGGACTAACCGGGGAGCTGTTTTTT
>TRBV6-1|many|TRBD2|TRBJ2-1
CASKGWIAGSYNEQFF
TGTGCCAGCAAGGGTTGGATAGCGGGCTCCTACAATGAGCAGTTCTTC
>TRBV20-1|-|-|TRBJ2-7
CSARDRDYRYEQYF
TGCAGTGCTAGAGATCGCGACTACCGCTACGAGCAGTACTTC
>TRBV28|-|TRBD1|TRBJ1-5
CASNFGQGDSQPQHF
TGTGCCAGCAACTTCGGACAGGGAGACAGTCAGCCCCAGCATTTT
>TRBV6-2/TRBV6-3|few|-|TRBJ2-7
CASSYPGTRRISWHEQYF
TGTGCCAGCAGTTACCCTGGGACCCGAAGGATTTCGTGGCACGAGCAGTACTTC
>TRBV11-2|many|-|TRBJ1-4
CASSLDTSSIGFF
TGTGCCAGCAGCTTAGATACGTCCAGCATAGGGTTTTTT
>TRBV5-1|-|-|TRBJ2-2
CASSPRQNANTGELFF
TGCGCCAGCAGCCCGCGACAGAATGCGAACACCGGGGAGCTGTTTTTT
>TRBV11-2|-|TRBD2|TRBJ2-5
CASTPLCGRAGETQYF
TGTGCCAGCACCCCTTTGTGCGGGAGGGCCGGGGAGACCCAGTACTTC
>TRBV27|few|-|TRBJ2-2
CASSSLPTGDLFF
TGTGCCAGCAGTTCTCTCCCCACCGGGGATTTGTTTTTT
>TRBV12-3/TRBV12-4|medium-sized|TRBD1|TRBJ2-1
CASRWTGRDNEQFF
TGTGCCAGCAGGTGGACAGGGAGAGACAATGAGCAGTTCTTC
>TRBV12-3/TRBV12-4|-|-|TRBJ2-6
CASISGGGVANVLTF
TGTGCCAGCATCTCGGGAGGGGGCGTGGCCAACGTCCTGACTTTC
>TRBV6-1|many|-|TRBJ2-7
CASTEGGFEQYF
TGTGCCAGCACCGAAGGCGGTTTTGAGCAGTACTTC
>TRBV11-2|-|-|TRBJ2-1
CASSLGGGRLYNEQFF
TGTGCCAGCAGCTTAGGCGGCGGTAGGCTCTACAATGAGCAGTTCTTC
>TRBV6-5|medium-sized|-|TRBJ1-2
CASSYWWGNYGYTF
TGTGCCAGCAGTTACTGGTGGGGTAACTATGGCTACACCTTC
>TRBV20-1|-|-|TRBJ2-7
CSAYSGLSYEQYF
TGCAGTGCTTACTCGGGGCTTTCCTACGAGCAGTACTTC
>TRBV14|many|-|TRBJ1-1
CASSRGVTEAFF
TGTGCCAGCAGCCGGGGGGTTACTGAAGCTTTCTTT
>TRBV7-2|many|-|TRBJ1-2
CASSLGPYGANYGYTF
TGTGCCAGCAGCTTAGGACCATACGGAGCTAACTATGGCTACACCTTC
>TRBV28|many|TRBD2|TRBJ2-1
CASYSPGTSRYNEQFF
TGTGCCAGCTATTCCCCGGGGACTAGCAGATACAATGAGCAGTTCTTC
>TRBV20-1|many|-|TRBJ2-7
CSARGESGNSYEQYF
TGCAGTGCTAGAGGGGAGTCCGGCAACTCCTACGAGCAGTACTTC
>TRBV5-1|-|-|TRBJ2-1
CASRSGGNSYNEQFF
TGCGCCAGCCGCTCTGGGGGGAACTCCTACAATGAGCAGTTCTTC
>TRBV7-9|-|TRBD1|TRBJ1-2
CASSPTGGGNGYTF
TGTGCCAGCAGCCCGACAGGGGGCGGCAATGGCTACACCTTC
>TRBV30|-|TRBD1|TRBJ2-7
CAWSRQGSEQYF
TGTGCCTGGAGCCGACAGGGCTCCGAGCAGTACTTC
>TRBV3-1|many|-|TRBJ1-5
CASSPRKGLNQPQHF
TGTGCCAGCAGCCCCCGGAAGGGGCTTAATCAGCCCCAGCATTTT
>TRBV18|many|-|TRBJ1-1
CASSPVGGAPDTEAFF
TGTGCCAGCTCACCCGTGGGGGGGGCACCAGACACTGAAGCTTTCTTT
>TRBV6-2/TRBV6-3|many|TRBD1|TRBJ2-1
CASSYLSGGYNEQFF
TGTGCCAGCAGTTACTTGTCAGGGGGATACAATGAGCAGTTCTTC
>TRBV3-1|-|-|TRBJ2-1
CASSQAGGVSLYNEQFF
TGTGCCAGCAGCCAAGCGGGCGGCGTATCCTTATACAATGAGCAGTTCTTC
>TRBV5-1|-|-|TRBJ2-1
CASSLRPGPNEQFF
TGCGCCAGCAGCTTGCGTCCGGGGCCGAATGAGCAGTTCTTC
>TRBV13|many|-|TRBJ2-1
CASSWGGGSAYNEQFF
TGTGCCAGCAGCTGGGGAGGGGGCTCAGCCTACAATGAGCAGTTCTTC
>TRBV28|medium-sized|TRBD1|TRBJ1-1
CASSLFGQGRNTEAFF
TGTGCCAGCAGTTTATTCGGACAGGGAAGAAACACTGAAGCTTTCTTT
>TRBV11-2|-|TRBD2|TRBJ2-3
CASSSSGRGRTDTQYF
TGTGCCAGCAGCTCCAGCGGGAGGGGGAGGACAGATACGCAGTATTTT
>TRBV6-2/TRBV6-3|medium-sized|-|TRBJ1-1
CASTQGTEAFF
TGTGCCAGCACCCAGGGCACTGAAGCTTTCTTT
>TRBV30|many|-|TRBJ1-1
CAWSIRYGGAFF
TGTGCCTGGAGCATCAGGTATGGGGGAGCTTTCTTT
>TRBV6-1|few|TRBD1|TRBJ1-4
CASSMGQGSEKLFF
TGTGCCAGCAGTATGGGACAGGGGAGTGAAAAACTGTTTTTT
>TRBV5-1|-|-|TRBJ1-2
CASSRTDANYGYTF
TGCGCCAGCAGCCGGACGGACGCCAACTATGGCTACACCTTC
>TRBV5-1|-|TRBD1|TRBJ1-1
CASSLSGGNFGEAFF
TGCGCCAGCAGCTTGTCAGGGGGGAATTTTGGTGAAGCTTTCTTT
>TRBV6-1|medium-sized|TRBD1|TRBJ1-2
CASSEGEGWTGDGYTF
TGTGCCAGCAGTGAAGGAGAAGGATGGACAGGGGATGGCTACACCTTC
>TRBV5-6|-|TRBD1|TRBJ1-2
CAGSLDTDRRPSYGYTF
TGTGCAGGCAGCCTCGATACGGACAGGCGCCCTTCCTATGGCTACACCTTC
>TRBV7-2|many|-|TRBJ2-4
CASSLFGENIQYF
TGTGCCAGCAGCTTGTTCGGGGAAAACATTCAGTACTTC
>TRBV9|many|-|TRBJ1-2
CASSGEMLNYGYTF
TGTGCCAGCAGCGGGGAGATGCTTAACTATGGCTACACCTTC
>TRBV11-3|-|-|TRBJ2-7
CASSYRQRSSYEQYF
TGTGCCAGCAGCTATAGACAGAGAAGCTCCTACGAGCAGTACTTC
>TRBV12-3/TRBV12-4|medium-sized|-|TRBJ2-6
CASSSGGGGANVLTF
TGTGCCAGCAGCTCGGGAGGGGGCGGGGCCAACGTCCTGACTTTC
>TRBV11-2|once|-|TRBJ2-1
CASSPGMGGNPYNEQFF
TGTGCCAGCAGCCCAGGAATGGGGGGAAACCCCTACAATGAGCAGTTCTTC
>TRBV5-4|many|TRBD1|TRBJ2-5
CASSGDRLLQETQYF
TGTGCCAGCAGCGGGGACAGGTTACTTCAAGAGACCCAGTACTTC
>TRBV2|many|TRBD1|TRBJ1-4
CASGDIDREYEKLFF
TGTGCCAGCGGCGACATCGACAGGGAGTATGAAAAACTGTTTTTT
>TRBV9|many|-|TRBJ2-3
CASSVDRADTQYF
TGTGCCAGCAGCGTAGACAGGGCAGATACGCAGTATTTT
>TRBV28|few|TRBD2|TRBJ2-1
CASREAGGDNEQFF
TGTGCCAGCAGGGAAGCGGGAGGGGATAATGAGCAGTTCTTC
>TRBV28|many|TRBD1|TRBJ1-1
CASSLFSGTGGAAFF
TGTGCCAGCAGTTTATTCTCCGGGACAGGGGGTGCAGCTTTCTTT
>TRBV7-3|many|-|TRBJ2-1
CASSLGADNEQFF
TGTGCCAGCAGCTTAGGAGCGGACAATGAGCAGTTCTTC
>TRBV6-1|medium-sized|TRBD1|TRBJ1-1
CASGEGQGGTEAFF
TGTGCCAGCGGGGAAGGACAGGGGGGGACTGAAGCTTTCTTT
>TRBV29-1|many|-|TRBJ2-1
CSVNQYNEQFF
TGCAGCGTTAATCAGTACAATGAGCAGTTCTTC
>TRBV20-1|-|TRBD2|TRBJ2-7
CSASWWGGEQYF
TGCAGTGCTAGTTGGTGGGGGGGCGAGCAGTACTTC
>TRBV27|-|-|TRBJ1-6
CASSLARTANSPLHF
TGTGCCAGCAGTTTAGCTCGGACAGCTAATTCACCCCTCCACTTT
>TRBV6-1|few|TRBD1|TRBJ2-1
CASSEVGGQGADNEQFF
TGTGCCAGCAGTGAAGTGGGGGGACAGGGGGCCGACAATGAGCAGTTCTTC
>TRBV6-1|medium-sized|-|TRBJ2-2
CASSVQGSDFTGELFF
TGTGCCAGCAGTGTTCAGGGGTCAGACTTCACCGGGGAGCTGTTTTTT
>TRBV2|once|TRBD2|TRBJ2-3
CASSARLAGDFTDTQYF
TGTGCCAGCAGTGCCCGACTAGCGGGAGACTTCACAGATACGCAGTATTTT